The 26 T cell receptor beta chains listed next were all sequenced from one sample in a study of human T cells and chemical hapten exposure. Time point described: healthy volunteer bleed at 2 weeks. Unfractionated whole blood was the source of the extracted total RNA. TCRdb reprocessed the RACE reads with MiXCR, giving one entry per CDR3 protein. The sample includes 25,000 to 35,000 distinct CDR3 sequences, 7% to 8.5% of them seen just once. The material sequenced was whole blood. Source of these receptors: a human donor in good health. Some clones in this sample may be carry-over from other donors' samples.

This clonotype was picked up many times. The V gene is TRBV24-1, the J gene TRBJ2-2; the D gene is possibly TRBD1 (6 bases). The V gene lost 9 bases and the J gene lost 0 bases, with 10 bases spanning the gap. This CDR3 has 14 residues. CDR1 and CDR2 from the germline V gene are KGHDR and SFDVKD. The CDR3 is CATAGDPNTGELFF. Written as DNA, the CDR3 is TGTGCCACCGCAGGGGACCCGAACACCGGGGAGCTGTTTTTT.

J is TRBJ1-1 and V is TRBV7-2; D unclear. The CDR3 is 13 amino acids. Between the trimmed V and J ends, which lost 1 base and 4 bases, there was a span of 7 bases. CDR1 and CDR2 from the germline V gene are SGHTA and FQGNSA. The CDR3 region is CASSLEGITEAFF. CDR3 sequence (DNA): TGTGCCAGCAGCTTAGAGGGAATCACTGAAGCTTTCTTT.

CDR3 coding DNA: TGTGCCAGCAGTAAACAGGGAGTGGATGGCTACACCTTC. Its protein product is CASSKQGVDGYTF. This chain connects TRBV6-5 to TRBJ1-2; a weak D match, TRBD1 (6 bases). This CDR3 has 13 amino acids. V was cut by 5 bases and J by 6 bases, with 13 bases left in between. Germline V gene lookup returns CDR1 MNHEY and CDR2 SVGAGI.

V is TRBV7-2 and J is TRBJ2-3, with TRBD2 identical over 9 bases. The CDR3 length is 15 residues. V shed 2 bases, J shed 6 bases, and the junction held 6 bases outside the gene matches. Germline CDR1 is SGHTA and CDR2 is FQGNSA. The CDR3 coding sequence is TGTGCCAGCAGCTTACCCCTAGCGGGAAGTGATACGCAGTATTTT. Its translation is CASSLPLAGSDTQYF.

In this sample, this clonotype turned up many times. The CDR3 loop is CASSVDRGQETQYF. Written as DNA, the CDR3 is TGTGCCAGCAGTGTTGACAGGGGCCAAGAGACCCAGTACTTC. V and J are TRBV2 and TRBJ2-5; TRBD1 matches 8 bases. This CDR3 spans 14 amino acids. With V trimmed by 4 bases and J by 1 base, 2 bases remained unmatched. Germline V gene lookup returns CDR1 SNHLY and CDR2 FYNNEI.

This clonotype appeared a few times. This chain connects TRBV2 to TRBJ2-3; D is unclear. The CDR3 spans 15 residues. From germline, CDR1 is SNHLY and CDR2 FYNNEI. V lost 1 base and J 1 base, leaving 9 bases between the germline ends. The CDR3 DNA is TGTGCCAGCAGTGAAGACTCAAGAGGCACAGATACGCAGTATTTT. Protein: CASSEDSRGTDTQYF.

V gene TRBV15 combines with J gene TRBJ2-7; D possibly uses TRBD1 or TRBD2 (6 bases each). The V gene lost 1 base and the J gene lost 2 bases, with 15 bases spanning the gap. This CDR3 comprises 16 residues. The germline CDR1 and CDR2 sequences are LNHNV and YYDKDF (reference sequence). The CDR3 DNA sequence: TGTGCCACCAGCAGAGGAAGGGGGGCAGTGGCCTACGAGCAGTACTTC. Translating it yields CATSRGRGAVAYEQYF.

This clonotype was seen a few times. The chain employs TRBV6-2 or TRBV6-3 and TRBJ1-1; D gene uncertain. Trimming left V 2 bases short and J 7 bases short, with 5 bases between. This CDR3 has 11 residues. Germline CDR1 MNHEY, CDR2 SVGEGT. The CDR3 DNA reads as TGTGCCAGCAGTTACCGGGGTGAAGCTTTCTTT. Its translation is CASSYRGEAFF.

Many counts were recorded for this clonotype. This chain joins TRBV2 and TRBJ2-2; D gene ambiguous. The CDR3 has 16 residues. Deletions cut 1 base from V and 1 base from J, with 10 bases between. CDR1 and CDR2 from the germline V gene are SNHLY and FYNNEI. This chain's CDR3 is CASSEVDARNTGELFF. Written as DNA, the CDR3 is TGTGCCAGCAGTGAAGTGGACGCCAGGAACACCGGGGAGCTGTTTTTT. The entire variable domain, with the rest obtained from reference TRBV2 and TRBJ2-2, is as follows: EPEVTQTPSHQVTQMGQEVILRCVPISNHLYFYWYRQILGQKVEFLVSFYNNEISEKSEIFDDQFSVERPDGSNFTLKIRSTKLEDSAMYFCASSEVDARNTGELFFGEGSRLTVL.

This clonotype is classed as medium-sized. The rearrangement links TRBV20-1 to TRBJ2-3; 10 nucleotides line up with TRBD2. With V trimmed by 3 bases and J by 2 bases, 2 bases remained unmatched. Per germline, CDR1 DFQATT and CDR2 SNEGSKA (reference sequence). The CDR3 contains 14 residues. The CDR3: CSASGTSDTDTQYF. The DNA of the CDR3 is TGCAGTGCTAGCGGGACTAGCGACACAGATACGCAGTATTTT.

This clonotype was found many times. This sequence joins TRBV5-1 and TRBJ1-3; D ambiguous. Germline CDR1 reads SGHRS; CDR2 reads YFSETQ. V lost 0 bases and J 2 bases, leaving 3 bases between the germline ends. The CDR3 is 13 amino acids. DNA of the CDR3: TGCGCCAGCAGCTTGGATCCTGGAAACACCATATATTTT. Protein: CASSLDPGNTIYF.

The rearrangement uses TRBV7-2 and TRBJ2-2; D may be TRBD2 (5 bases). The CDR3 is 15 residues long. In germline, CDR1 is SGHTA, CDR2 FQGNSA. Trimming took 3 bases from V and 5 from J, leaving 13 bases between them. CDR3 amino acids: CASSLVVERTGELFF. CDR3 nucleotide sequence: TGTGCCAGCAGCTTGGTCGTGGAGCGGACCGGGGAGCTGTTTTTT.

This clonotype was recorded at least ten times. The chain joins TRBV28 to TRBJ1-1; D is ambiguous. The germline gives CDR1 MDHEN, CDR2 SYDVKM. Trimming took off 1 base at V and 7 bases at J, with 16 bases between the two ends. The CDR3 extends over 15 amino acids. CDR3 in DNA: TGTGCCAGCAGTTTATACCGTGAAAGGACGGATGAAGCTTTCTTT. This encodes CASSLYRERTDEAFF.

This clonotype was seen a few times. The rearrangement uses TRBV7-2 and TRBJ2-7; 7 bases map to TRBD2. CDR3 length equals 16 residues. The V gene's germline CDR1 is SGHTA and CDR2 FQGNSA. V lost 1 base, J lost 3 bases, and 9 bases stayed unmatched. CDR3 in amino acids: CASSLGPSGVGYEQYF. CDR3 DNA: TGTGCCAGCAGCTTAGGGCCCAGCGGGGTTGGCTACGAGCAGTACTTC.

This clonotype was seen ten or more times. In DNA form, the CDR3 reads TGTGCCAGCAGTTTATGGAGGGACAATGAAAAACTGTTTTTT. Residues: CASSLWRDNEKLFF. The genes are TRBV6-5 and TRBJ1-4, with D possibly being TRBD1 (5 bases). The CDR3 covers 14 residues. In germline, CDR1 is MNHEY, CDR2 SVGAGI. The V and J ends lost 4 bases and 5 bases respectively, with 11 bases between them.

This clonotype came up many times. This sequence joins TRBV9 and TRBJ1-2; 8 bases agree with TRBD1. Germline trimming cut 1 base from V and 4 bases from J; bases unmatched to any gene: 9. The CDR3 is made up of 16 amino acids. CDR1 and CDR2 from the germline V gene are SGDLS and YYNGEE. This chain's CDR3 is CASSVSGQGGLYGYTF. The CDR3 coding sequence is TGTGCCAGCAGCGTATCCGGACAGGGAGGGCTCTATGGCTACACCTTC. The whole variable domain, remainder taken from reference TRBV9 and TRBJ1-2, is DSGVTQTPKHLITATGQRVTLRCSPRSGDLSVYWYQQSLDQGLQFLIQYYNGEERAKGNILERFSAQQFPDLHSELNLSSLELGDSALYFCASSVSGQGGLYGYTFGSGTRLTVV.

This clonotype occurred a few times. Here the CDR3 DNA reads TGTGCCATCGCAGGGGGAGGGGACTCTGGGGCCAACGTCCTGACTTTC. Translation gives CAIAGGGDSGANVLTF. The chain has TRBV10-3 and TRBJ2-6; D is possibly TRBD1 or TRBD2 (7 bases each). V lost 8 bases, J lost 0 bases, and 14 bases lay in between. Germline CDR1 is ENHRY and CDR2 is SYGVKD. CDR3 length equals 16 residues.

This clonotype was detected many times. The chain recombines TRBV7-2 with TRBJ1-1; D might be TRBD1 (6 bases). V lost 4 bases and J 4 bases, leaving 10 bases between the germline ends. CDR1 is SGHTA and CDR2 is FQGNSA in the germline V gene. The CDR3 is 13 amino acids. The CDR3 DNA is TGTGCCAGCAGCTCCACAGGGAGCACTGAAGCTTTCTTT. Amino acid sequence: CASSSTGSTEAFF.

CDR3 DNA: TGTGCCAGCAGCTCAGGGCCCACCCGAGAGACCCAGTACTTC. The encoded protein is CASSSGPTRETQYF. The V call is TRBV7-8, the J call TRBJ2-5, with a weak D call TRBD1 (5 bases). Germline CDR1 and CDR2: SGHVS and FQNEAQ. The CDR3 length is 14 residues. Trimming left V 4 bases short and J 4 bases short, with 13 bases between. Full variable domain (missing parts from reference TRBV7-8 and TRBJ2-5): GAGVSQSPRYKVAKRGQDVALRCDPISGHVSLFWYQQALGQGPEFLTYFQNEAQLDKSGLPSDRFFAERPEGSVSTLKIQRTQQEDSAVYLCASSSGPTRETQYFGPGTRLLVL.

This clonotype was recorded at least ten times. V and J are TRBV2 and TRBJ2-3, with unresolved D. Trimming pared 3 bases from V and 2 bases from J, leaving 9 bases between. There are 14 residues in the CDR3. CDR1 and CDR2 from the germline V gene are SNHLY and FYNNEI. CDR3 residues: CASSEQANTDTQYF. CDR3 bases: TGTGCCAGCAGTGAGCAGGCGAACACAGATACGCAGTATTTT.

As concerns this clonotype: It may be a read error: a sequence one base away is much more abundant. The chain links TRBV29-1 to TRBJ2-1; no clear D gene. The CDR3 sequence is 14 residues long. Germline CDR1 and CDR2: SQVTM and ANQGSEA. The CDR3 protein is CSVDGPNPDNKQFF. In nucleotides, the CDR3 is TGCAGCGTTGACGGCCCCAATCCCGACAATAAGCAGTTCTTC.

At least ten counts were recorded for this clonotype. CDR3 coding DNA: TGCAGCGTTCCTCTCTGGGACAATGAGCAGTTCTTC. This sequence encodes CSVPLWDNEQFF. The V call is TRBV29-1, the J call TRBJ2-1; D gene uncertain. V lost 5 bases to trimming and J lost 5 bases, with 10 bases between them. The CDR3 contains 12 residues. Germline V gene sequence: CDR1 SQVTM, CDR2 ANQGSEA.

J is TRBJ2-3 and V is TRBV5-1, with 7 bases identical to TRBD2. Germline loops: CDR1 SGHRS, CDR2 YFSETQ. The CDR3 spans 15 residues. V was clipped by 1 base and J by 1 base; unmatched bases: 3. This chain's CDR3 is CASSLSSGGTDTQYF. The CDR3 coding sequence is TGCGCCAGCAGCTTGAGCAGCGGGGGCACAGATACGCAGTATTTT.

The CDR3 DNA sequence: TGTGCCACGACAGGCCGCCCCACTTATAGCAATCAGCCCCAGCATTTT. Its protein product is CATTGRPTYSNQPQHF. V gene TRBV6-1 combines with J gene TRBJ1-5; maybe TRBD1 (6 bases). Trimming pared 10 bases from V and 0 bases from J, leaving 19 bases between. This CDR3 is built from 16 residues. Germline CDR1 and CDR2: MNHNS and SASEGT.

This rearrangement joins TRBV5-1 to TRBJ2-1, with 9 bases lining up with TRBD1. This CDR3 region has 14 residues. With 5 bases clipped from V and 4 bases from J, the junction kept 4 bases outside the gene matches. The germline CDR1 and CDR2 sequences are SGHRS and YFSETQ. The CDR3 here is CASRTGTGYNEQFF. The CDR3 DNA reads TGCGCCAGCAGGACCGGGACAGGGTACAATGAGCAGTTCTTC.

This clonotype ranks as medium-sized. The V and J genes are TRBV29-1 and TRBJ1-1; D not resolved. Germline-derived CDR1 and CDR2 are SQVTM and ANQGSEA. V was pared by 7 bases and J by 1 base, with 4 bases between. This CDR3 has 10 amino acids. The DNA for the CDR3 is TGCAGCGCTACGAACACTGAAGCTTTCTTT. Its protein product is CSATNTEAFF.